Below, 2 T cell receptor beta chains from the same sample are listed, as sequenced in a study of shared clonotypes between healthy human individuals. The protocol was immunoSEQ multiplex PCR, while the TCRdb copy is restricted to in-frame clones and leaves out a portion. Of roughly 2,500,000 clones in the sample, roughly 93% were seen once. The material sequenced was naive CD4+ T cells from PBMCs. Subset given: CD45RA+ positively selected. The source of these receptors is a man aged 18-30 years in good health. Some clones in this sample may be carry-over from other donors' samples.

The V call is TRBV7-2, the J call TRBJ2-7; 8 bases are a match to TRBD1. Germline V gene lookup returns CDR1 SGHTA and CDR2 FQGNSA. The CDR3 is 15 residues long. V trimming: 5 bases; J trimming: 1 base; junction bases outside the gene matches: 7. CDR3 sequence (DNA): TGTGCCAGCAGCGACCGGGACAGGATTTCCTACGAGCAGTACTTC. Protein product: CASSDRDRISYEQYF.

This chain links TRBV6-5 with TRBJ2-2, with 8 nucleotides matching TRBD1. The CDR3 length is 14 residues. V gave up 6 bases and J gave up 7 bases; unmatched junction bases: 7. CDR1 is MNHEY, CDR2 SVGAGI, per germline. CDR3 sequence reads: CASRHPTGGGELFF. The DNA for the CDR3 is TGTGCCAGCAGGCACCCCACAGGGGGCGGGGAGCTGTTTTTT.